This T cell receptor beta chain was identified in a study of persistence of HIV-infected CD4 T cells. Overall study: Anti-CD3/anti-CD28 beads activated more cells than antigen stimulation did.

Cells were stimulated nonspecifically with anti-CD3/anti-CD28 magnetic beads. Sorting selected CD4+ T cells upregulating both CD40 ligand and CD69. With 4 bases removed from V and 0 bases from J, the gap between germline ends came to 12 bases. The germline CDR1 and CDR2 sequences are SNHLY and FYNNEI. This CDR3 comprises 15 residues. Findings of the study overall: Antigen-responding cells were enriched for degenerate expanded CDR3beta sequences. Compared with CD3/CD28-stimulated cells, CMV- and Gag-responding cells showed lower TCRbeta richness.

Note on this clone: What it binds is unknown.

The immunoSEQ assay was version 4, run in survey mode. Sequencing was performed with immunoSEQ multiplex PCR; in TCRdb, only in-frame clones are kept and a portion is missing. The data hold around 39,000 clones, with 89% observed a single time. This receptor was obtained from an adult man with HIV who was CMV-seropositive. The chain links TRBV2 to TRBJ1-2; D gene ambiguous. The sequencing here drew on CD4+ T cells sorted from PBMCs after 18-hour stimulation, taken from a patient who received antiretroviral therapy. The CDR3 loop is CASSGEGSANYGYTF. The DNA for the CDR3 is TGTGCCAGCAGTGGGGAAGGGAGCGCTAACTATGGCTACACCTTC.